What follows are 26 T cell receptor beta chains derived from one specimen sequenced in a study of blood T cell repertoires in COVID-19. The repertoire was sequenced with immunoSEQ multiplex PCR; TCRdb's copy has only in-frame clones and lacks some. The table has about 130,000 clones, around 79% seen once. Sequenced material: peripheral blood. The source is a woman in her 70s with COVID-19, enrolled during active disease.

This chain joins TRBV9 and TRBJ1-5; no clear D. This CDR3 is 15 amino acids long. CDR1 is SGDLS, CDR2 YYNGEE, per germline. Deletions cut 2 bases from V and 6 bases from J, with 15 bases between. CDR3 nucleotide sequence: TGTGCCAGCAGCGTGTCCGGGTCCCCGGCTCAGCCCCAGCATTTT. It codes for CASSVSGSPAQPQHF. Drawing the rest from reference TRBV9 and TRBJ1-5, the complete variable domain is DSGVTQTPKHLITATGQRVTLRCSPRSGDLSVYWYQQSLDQGLQFLIQYYNGEERAKGNILERFSAQQFPDLHSELNLSSLELGDSALYFCASSVSGSPAQPQHFGDGTRLSIL.

The gene calls are TRBV18 and TRBJ1-5, with TRBD1 as a possible D gene (6 bases). Trimming pared 3 bases from V and 5 bases from J, leaving 11 bases between. The CDR3 has 14 amino acids. The germline CDR1 and CDR2 sequences are KGHSH and LQKENI. CDR3 sequence reads: CASSPQGWDQPQHF. CDR3 nucleotides: TGTGCCAGCTCACCCCAGGGGTGGGATCAGCCCCAGCATTTT.

The chain links TRBV7-6 to TRBJ1-4, with D possibly matching TRBD1 (5 bases). Germline V CDR1 and CDR2: SGHVS, FNYEAQ. V was pared by 2 bases and J by 7 bases, with 20 bases between. The CDR3 extends over 17 amino acids. CDR3 loop: CASSLNLLGLGGEKLFF. The CDR3 DNA follows: TGTGCCAGCAGCTTAAATCTATTGGGGCTGGGTGGTGAAAAACTGTTTTTT.

The chain links TRBV6-5 to TRBJ1-3; 8 nucleotides match TRBD1. V lost 5 bases, J lost 3 bases, and 6 bases stayed unmatched. Germline values: CDR1 MNHEY, CDR2 SVGAGI. There are 15 residues in the CDR3. CDR3 residues: CASSPDRGNGNTIYF. The CDR3 region has the DNA TGTGCCAGCAGTCCAGACAGGGGAAATGGAAACACCATATATTTT.

In this sample, this clone turned up a few times. The CDR3 loop reads CASNPTGGLSGGYTF. As DNA, the CDR3 is TGTGCCAGCAACCCTACAGGGGGTTTAAGCGGTGGCTACACCTTC. The chain carries TRBV7-2 and TRBJ1-2; 8 bases fit TRBD1. V was clipped by 7 bases and J by 7 bases; unmatched bases: 14. The CDR3 has 15 residues. Per germline, CDR1 SGHTA and CDR2 FQGNSA.

Only a few counts were recorded for this clone. In DNA, the CDR3 is TGTGCCAGCAGCTTAGCCGCACAGGGGGACGAGCAGTACTTC. As protein: CASSLAAQGDEQYF. This chain uses TRBV7-9 with TRBJ2-7, with 8 bases fitting TRBD1. Trimming took 0 bases from V and 5 from J; bases not matched to a gene: 3. CDR3 length equals 14 residues. Per the germline V gene, CDR1 is SEHNR and CDR2 is FQNEAQ (reference sequence).

This clone was found a few times. The genes are TRBV7-6 and TRBJ2-1; 7 nucleotides line up with TRBD2. Per the germline V gene, CDR1 is SGHVS and CDR2 is FNYEAQ. V lost 1 base to trimming and J lost 0 bases; unmatched junction nucleotides: 6. The CDR3 is 17 amino acids. The CDR3 bases are TGTGCCAGCAGCTTAGTTGGGCGGGGGAGCTCCTACAATGAGCAGTTCTTC. Its translation is CASSLVGRGSSYNEQFF.

J is TRBJ1-5 and V is TRBV5-1; 8 bases match TRBD1. The V gene end was trimmed by 4 bases and the J gene end by 2 bases; junction bases not matched to a gene: 5. The CDR3 consists of 15 residues. The V gene's germline CDR1 is SGHRS and CDR2 YFSETQ. CDR3 protein: CASSLDRGRNQPQHF. The CDR3 DNA reads TGCGCCAGCAGCCTAGACAGGGGTCGCAATCAGCCCCAGCATTTT.

This chain links TRBV25-1 with TRBJ2-2; 7 bases align to TRBD1. V shed 8 bases and J 9 bases; nucleotides not matched to a gene: 12. Germline loops: CDR1 MGHDK, CDR2 SYGVNS. CDR3 length equals 14 residues. The CDR3 region has the DNA TGTGCCAGCGGTTCACGACAGGGTCTCCGGGAGCTGTTTTTT. This gives the protein CASGSRQGLRELFF.

CDR3 bases: TGTGCCAGCAGCCATCTAGGACTAGTAAAGTTCTTC. This gives the protein CASSHLGLVKFF. This rearrangement joins TRBV3-1 (or the pseudogene TRBV3-2) to TRBJ2-1, with TRBD2 matching over 7 bases. Per germline, CDR1 LGHDT and CDR2 YNNKEL (reference sequence). With 3 bases clipped from V and 14 bases from J, the junction kept 7 bases outside the gene matches. CDR3 length equals 12 residues.

This clone was counted once. The V and J genes are TRBV18 and TRBJ1-3, with D unclear. CDR3 size: 17 residues. Deletions cut 0 bases from V and 4 bases from J, with 16 bases between. CDR1 KGHSH and CDR2 LQKENI come from the germline V gene. This CDR3 reads CASSPPSQQPMGNTIYF. CDR3 DNA sequence: TGTGCCAGCTCACCACCGTCACAGCAACCGATGGGAAACACCATATATTTT.

The CDR3 reads CASRTSGGLSTDTQYF. CDR3 DNA: TGTGCCAGCAGAACCAGCGGGGGCCTTAGCACAGATACGCAGTATTTT. The rearrangement uses TRBV27 and TRBJ2-3; 8 positions match TRBD2. Germline values: CDR1 MNHEY, CDR2 SMNVEV (reference sequence). This CDR3 region has 16 residues. V shed 6 bases, J shed 0 bases, and the junction held 8 bases outside the gene matches.

This CDR3 is CASSSRDRGWAFF. The CDR3 DNA sequence: TGCGCCAGCAGCTCCCGGGACAGGGGTTGGGCTTTCTTT. The rearrangement links TRBV5-1 to TRBJ1-1, with 10 bases matching TRBD1. The CDR3 length is 13 residues. CDR1 is SGHRS and CDR2 is YFSETQ in the germline V gene. V gave up 3 bases and J gave up 11 bases; unmatched junction bases: 7.

The chain carries TRBV7-3 and TRBJ2-7, with 11 bases lining up with TRBD2. The V and J ends lost 1 base and 2 bases, in that order; junction bases with no gene match: 7. CDR1 and CDR2 (germline): SGHTA, FQGTGA. This CDR3 is 17 amino acids long. CDR3 amino acids: CASSLSSTSGGPYEQYF. The DNA of the CDR3 is TGTGCCAGCAGCTTAAGCTCCACTAGCGGGGGACCCTACGAGCAGTACTTC.

The genes are TRBV28 and TRBJ1-1, with 8 bases identical to TRBD1. Unmatched junction bases numbered 7, after V lost 6 bases and J lost 4 bases. The germline V gene has CDR1 MDHEN and CDR2 SYDVKM. The CDR3 has 14 amino acids. CDR3: CASSPGTGVTEAFF. Written as DNA, the CDR3 is TGTGCCAGCAGCCCCGGGACAGGAGTCACTGAAGCTTTCTTT.

About this clone: Other DNA variants within this sample encode the same CDR3. The V call is TRBV19, the J call TRBJ1-5, with a possible D match to TRBD1 (6 bases). The CDR3 totals 14 residues. Trimming pared 7 bases from V and 6 bases from J, leaving 16 bases between. Germline-derived CDR1 and CDR2 are LNHDA and SQIVND (reference sequence). The CDR3 loop reads CASKFGGAGQPQHF. Here the CDR3 DNA reads TGTGCCAGTAAATTTGGGGGGGCAGGTCAGCCCCAGCATTTT.

The V gene is TRBV9, the J gene TRBJ2-1; the D gene is possibly TRBD2 (7 bases). This CDR3 has 16 amino acids. Germline CDR1 reads SGDLS; CDR2 reads YYNGEE. Trimming stripped 3 bases from V and 1 base from J, with 14 bases between. The CDR3 is CASSAARGASYNEQFF. Here the CDR3 DNA reads TGTGCCAGCAGCGCAGCCCGGGGGGCATCCTACAATGAGCAGTTCTTC.

V is TRBV11-2 and J is TRBJ1-1, with D maybe TRBD1 (5 bases). The V gene's germline CDR1 is SGHAT and CDR2 FQNNGV. The CDR3 has 15 amino acids. Deletions cut 4 bases from V and 1 base from J, with 13 bases between. For the CDR3, the DNA is TGTGCCAGCAGCTGGTCAGGGCTTGCGAACACTGAAGCTTTCTTT. Translation gives CASSWSGLANTEAFF.

The chain is built from TRBV5-1 and TRBJ2-1, with TRBD2 matching over 9 bases. After removal of 4 bases from V and 7 bases from J, the junction contained 12 bases not matched to a gene. From germline, CDR1 is SGHRS and CDR2 YFSETQ. The CDR3 sequence is 16 residues long. DNA of the CDR3: TGCGCCAGCAGCGTGAGGGGACTAGCACAGGGGAATGAGCAGTTCTTC. Its translation: CASSVRGLAQGNEQFF.

The chain couples TRBV7-2 to TRBJ2-1; 10 nucleotides line up with TRBD2. The CDR3 covers 15 residues. The V gene's germline CDR1 is SGHTA and CDR2 FQGNSA. Trimming at V came to 0 bases and at J to 6 bases, leaving 2 bases not matched to a gene. CDR3 loop: CASSLASGGLNEQFF. The DNA of the CDR3 is TGTGCCAGCAGCTTAGCTAGCGGGGGGCTCAATGAGCAGTTCTTC.

The J gene is TRBJ1-5, the V gene TRBV6-1; TRBD1 matches at 8 bases. With V trimmed by 3 bases and J by 1 base, 11 bases remained unmatched. Germline values: CDR1 MNHNS, CDR2 SASEGT. This CDR3 contains 18 residues. The CDR3 sequence: CASSELWQGARSNQPQHF. The CDR3 DNA reads as TGTGCCAGCAGTGAGCTTTGGCAGGGGGCAAGAAGCAATCAGCCCCAGCATTTT.

The CDR3 sequence: CATSRTSSAGELFF. CDR3 coding DNA: TGTGCCACCAGCCGGACTAGCTCAGCCGGGGAGCTGTTTTTT. The V call is TRBV24-1, the J call TRBJ2-2; 8 nucleotides align to TRBD2. The CDR3 spans 14 residues. CDR1 is KGHDR, CDR2 SFDVKD, per germline. With 7 bases clipped from V and 6 bases from J, the junction kept 6 bases outside the gene matches.

The J gene is TRBJ1-3, the V gene TRBV15; 8 bases line up with TRBD1. The V and J ends lost 0 bases and 3 bases, in that order; junction bases with no gene match: 4. The CDR3 spans 16 residues. Germline V CDR1 and CDR2: LNHNV, YYDKDF (reference sequence). The CDR3, as DNA: TGTGCCACCAGCAGAGACAGGGGGCCTCTTGGAAACACCATATATTTT. Protein: CATSRDRGPLGNTIYF.

The genes are TRBV28 and TRBJ2-2; 9 bases align to TRBD1. Germline CDR1 reads MDHEN; CDR2 reads SYDVKM. This CDR3 region has 15 residues. The trim removed 5 bases at V and 5 bases at J, leaving 6 bases unmatched. CDR3: CASSKTGGQTGELFF. The CDR3, as DNA: TGTGCCAGCAGTAAAACAGGGGGCCAAACCGGGGAGCTGTTTTTT.

This clone showed up many times. The genes are TRBV7-3 and TRBJ2-2, with D unclear. The CDR3 is 16 residues long. With 5 bases removed from V and 0 bases from J, the gap between germline ends came to 13 bases. Germline CDR1 reads SGHTA; CDR2 reads FQGTGA. The CDR3, as DNA: TGTGCCAGCAGCCCCTCACTTCGCTCGAACACCGGGGAGCTGTTTTTT. It translates to CASSPSLRSNTGELFF. Filled out from reference TRBV7-3 and TRBJ2-2, the complete variable domain reads GAGVSQTPSNKVTEKGKYVELRCDPISGHTALYWYRQSLGQGPEFLIYFQGTGAADDSGLPNDRFFAVRPEGSVSTLKIQRTERGDSAVYLCASSPSLRSNTGELFFGEGSRLTVL.

V and J are TRBV6-6 and TRBJ1-2; TRBD1 agrees at 8 bases. Germline V lookup: CDR1 MNHNY, CDR2 SVGAGI (reference sequence). The CDR3 sequence is 14 residues long. V lost 4 bases to trimming and J lost 4 bases; unmatched junction nucleotides: 5. The chain's CDR3 is CASSSPTGAYGYTF. As DNA, the CDR3 is TGTGCCAGCAGTTCCCCGACAGGGGCCTATGGCTACACCTTC.